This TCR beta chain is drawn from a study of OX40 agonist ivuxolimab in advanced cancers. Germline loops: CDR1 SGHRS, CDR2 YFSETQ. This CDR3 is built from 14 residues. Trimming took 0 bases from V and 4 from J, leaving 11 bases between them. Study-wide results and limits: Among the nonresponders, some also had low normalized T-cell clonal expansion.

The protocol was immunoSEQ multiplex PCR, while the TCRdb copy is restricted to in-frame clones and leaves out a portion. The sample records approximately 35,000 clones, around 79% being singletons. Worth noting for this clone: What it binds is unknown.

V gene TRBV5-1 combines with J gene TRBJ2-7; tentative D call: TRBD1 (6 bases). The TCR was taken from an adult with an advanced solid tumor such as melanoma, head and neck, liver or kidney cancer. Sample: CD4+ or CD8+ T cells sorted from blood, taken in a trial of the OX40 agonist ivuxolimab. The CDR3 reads CASSLETGIYEQYF. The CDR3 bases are TGCGCCAGCAGCTTGGAAACAGGGATTTACGAGCAGTACTTC.